Listed below are T cell receptor beta chains from one sample, sequenced in a study of breast tumors, draining lymph nodes, adjacent tissues. TCRdb recomputed calls from the multiplex PCR reads with MiXCR, one row per CDR3 protein. The sample has over 200,000 distinct CDR3 sequences, about 32% seen once. Material: axillary lymph node tissue. The receptors here all came from a female donor with breast cancer. Some clones in this sample may be carry-over from other donors' samples. Each CDR3 is given without its conserved first and last residue. Expanded clones get a size class; other rows say once, few or many, or leave the size out.

v_gene	abundance	j_gene	CDR3aa
TRBV20-1	.	TRBJ1-2	SARTGGSYGYT
TRBV2	many	TRBJ1-6	ASSPTGPNSPLH
TRBV7-2	many	TRBJ2-5	ASSSPGLGGETQY
TRBV12-3/TRBV12-4	.	TRBJ2-7	ASSLRGGRAGYEQY
TRBV5-1	many	TRBJ2-3	ASSLPTGTQSDTQY
TRBV5-6	many	TRBJ2-6	ASSLARANVLT
TRBV20-1	.	TRBJ1-6	SARRGGAYNSPLH
TRBV6-5	few	TRBJ2-2	ASSHRGAGELF
TRBV6-9	.	TRBJ1-3	TSSEVRPGMGSGNTIY
TRBV12-5	many	TRBJ2-5	ASGSGRVQETQY
TRBV20-1	many	TRBJ2-3	SGETTDTQY
TRBV20-1	many	TRBJ2-5	SASRDGYF
TRBV4-2	many	TRBJ2-5	ASSQDDGTSGRVETQY
TRBV5-5	many	TRBJ2-3	ASRVLKPSTPDTQY
TRBV6-5	many	TRBJ2-3	ASSYGGPDTDTQY
TRBV11-2	.	TRBJ2-5	ASSPGLAGGGLYQETQY
TRBV11-2	.	TRBJ1-1	ASSPLWGRRSTEAF
TRBV19	.	TRBJ1-2	ASSIATTNYGYT
TRBV7-9	.	TRBJ1-4	ASSFVAGSSEKLF
TRBV7-6	many	TRBJ2-3	ASSPRPQTSGRGTQY
TRBV19	many	TRBJ2-1	ASTRLAGDGNEQF
TRBV4-3	.	TRBJ2-5	ASSQDSWRGETQY
TRBV12-3/TRBV12-4	many	TRBJ2-7	ASSQAGTSPPVQY
TRBV4-1	many	TRBJ1-5	ASSQSSLGNQPQH